This entry lists 20 T cell receptor beta chains sequenced from one sample in a study of T cells of healthy individuals. Each CDR3 protein is one row after TCRdb ran MiXCR on the 5' RACE reads. Of 40,000 to 65,000 distinct CDR3 sequences in the sample, about 15% are singletons; the top ten hold around 16%. All receptors derive from a human donor in good health.

This clonotype came up a few times. This chain connects TRBV5-4 to TRBJ2-7, with a tentative D call TRBD1 (5 bases). The CDR3 spans 14 residues. The germline CDR1 and CDR2 sequences are SGHNT and YYREEE (reference sequence). The ends were cut back, 3 bases at V and 5 bases at J, with 15 bases in the middle. CDR3 region: CASSSKTGYDEQYF. For the CDR3, the DNA is TGTGCCAGCAGCTCAAAAACAGGATACGACGAGCAGTACTTC.

The V call is TRBV5-1, the J call TRBJ2-3; 7 bases agree with TRBD2. The CDR3 totals 16 residues. With 4 bases clipped from V and 4 bases from J, the junction kept 12 bases outside the gene matches. CDR1 is SGHRS and CDR2 is YFSETQ in the germline V gene. The CDR3 region has the DNA TGCGCCAGCAGCCGGTCGGGAGGTTCGACGGCAGATACGCAGTATTTT. Residues: CASSRSGGSTADTQYF.

This clonotype has a handful of counts. This sequence joins TRBV25-1 and TRBJ2-1; TRBD2 agrees at 13 bases. The CDR3 is made up of 13 amino acids. J lost 9 bases, V lost 6 bases, and 2 bases had no gene match. The germline V gene has CDR1 MGHDK and CDR2 SYGVNS. CDR3 sequence reads: CASRTSGRVEQFF. The CDR3 coding sequence is TGTGCCAGCAGAACTAGCGGGAGGGTTGAGCAGTTCTTC.

This clonotype was recorded a few times. This chain joins TRBV5-1 and TRBJ1-6, with 7 bases fitting TRBD1. Germline lookup yields CDR1 SGHRS and CDR2 YFSETQ. The CDR3 spans 16 residues. V trimming: 4 bases; J trimming: 0 bases; junction bases outside the gene matches: 4. The CDR3: CASSLGTASYNSPLHF. CDR3 sequence (DNA): TGCGCCAGCAGCCTCGGGACAGCCTCCTATAATTCACCCCTCCACTTT.

In this sample, this clonotype turned up many times. The chain combines TRBV7-9 with TRBJ1-2, with D hard to call. CDR1 SEHNR and CDR2 FQNEAQ come from the germline V gene (reference sequence). The CDR3 consists of 14 residues. V lost 0 bases and J lost 0, with 5 bases in between. This CDR3 is CASSLAWTNYGYTF. CDR3 in DNA: TGTGCCAGCAGCTTAGCTTGGACTAACTATGGCTACACCTTC. Variable domain in full (rest from reference TRBV7-9 and TRBJ1-2): DTGVSQNPRHKITKRGQNVTFRCDPISEHNRLYWYRQTLGQGPEFLTYFQNEAQLEKSRLLSDRFSAERPKGSFSTLEIQRTEQGDSAMYLCASSLAWTNYGYTFGSGTRLTVV.

This clonotype was counted ten times or more. The chain carries TRBV15 and TRBJ1-2; D uncertain. V was cut by 0 bases and J by 0 bases, with 8 bases left in between. The germline V gene encodes CDR1 LNHNV and CDR2 YYDKDF (reference sequence). The CDR3 extends over 15 amino acids. DNA for the CDR3: TGTGCCACCAGCAGAGATTTCGGGACTAACTATGGCTACACCTTC. Protein sequence: CATSRDFGTNYGYTF.

The rearrangement joins TRBV10-3 to TRBJ1-2, with TRBD1 identical over 9 bases. V dropped 10 bases and J dropped 7; count of bases not matched to a gene: 10. Germline V gene data show CDR1 as ENHRY and CDR2 as SYGVKD. The CDR3 runs to 13 residues. CDR3 amino acids: CASSDRGYAGYTF. The DNA of the CDR3 is TGTGCCAGTTCGGACAGGGGATATGCTGGCTACACCTTC.

This sequence joins TRBV14 and TRBJ1-3, with 8 bases lining up with TRBD1. J lost 0 bases, V lost 4 bases, and 8 bases had no gene match. Germline CDR1 and CDR2: SGHDN and FVKESK. The CDR3 covers 17 residues. Here the CDR3 DNA reads TGTGCCAGCAGCCCAGTTCGGGGACAGGTCTCTGGAAACACCATATATTTT. This encodes CASSPVRGQVSGNTIYF.

By share of the sample, this clonotype is medium-sized. The chain couples TRBV24-1 to TRBJ2-1, with TRBD1 identical over 8 bases. The CDR3 sequence is 14 residues long. Trimming removed 4 bases from V and 9 bases from J; junction bases left unmatched: 7. Germline V lookup: CDR1 KGHDR, CDR2 SFDVKD. This chain's CDR3 is CATSERTGMGEQFF. CDR3 in DNA: TGTGCCACCAGTGAACGGACAGGGATGGGTGAGCAGTTCTTC.

This clonotype was detected ten times or more. The chain has TRBV14 and TRBJ1-2; unclear D gene. This CDR3 has 12 residues. Germline CDR1 reads SGHDN; CDR2 reads FVKESK. The V and J ends lost 1 base and 8 bases respectively, with 8 bases between them. The CDR3 bases are TGTGCCAGCAGCCAAGGTGGGCGCGGCTACACCTTC. This gives the protein CASSQGGRGYTF.

The chain uses TRBV30 and TRBJ2-5; the match to TRBD2 covers 9 bases. The CDR3 spans 14 residues. The junction had 6 bases not matched to a gene; V was cut back by 4 bases and J by 3 bases. In germline, CDR1 is GTSNPN, CDR2 SVGIG (reference sequence). The CDR3 sequence: CAWKVTSGKETQYF. The CDR3, as DNA: TGTGCCTGGAAGGTGACTAGCGGTAAAGAGACCCAGTACTTC.

In DNA form, the CDR3 reads TGCAGTGCTAGATTAGCGGGAGGGGATTCCTACGAGCAGTACTTC. As protein: CSARLAGGDSYEQYF. This sequence joins TRBV20-1 and TRBJ2-7; TRBD2 matches 11 bases. Trimming at V came to 2 bases and at J to 1 base, leaving 4 bases not matched to a gene. Germline V CDR1 and CDR2: DFQATT, SNEGSKA (reference sequence). The CDR3 consists of 15 residues.

The J gene is TRBJ2-7, the V gene TRBV29-1, with 7 bases lining up with TRBD1. The CDR3 length is 12 residues. The germline V gene has CDR1 SQVTM and CDR2 ANQGSEA. V lost 7 bases to trimming and J lost 5 bases; unmatched junction nucleotides: 8. The CDR3 loop reads CSALTGLNEQYF. The CDR3 DNA is TGCAGCGCCTTGACAGGGTTGAACGAGCAGTACTTC.

Ten or more counts support this clonotype. The rearrangement uses TRBV12-3 or TRBV12-4 and TRBJ2-3; no reliable D call. The length of the CDR3 is 12 residues. Trimming stripped 5 bases from V and 6 bases from J, with 9 bases between. CDR3 coding DNA: TGTGCCAGCAGTCAGGACCTGGATACGCAGTATTTT. It translates to CASSQDLDTQYF.

V and J are TRBV29-1 and TRBJ1-3; a weak D match, TRBD1 (6 bases). V gave up 5 bases and J gave up 1 base, with 12 bases separating them. CDR3 length: 14 amino acids. The germline gives CDR1 SQVTM, CDR2 ANQGSEA. The CDR3 is CSVRERGSGNTIYF. The CDR3 bases are TGCAGCGTTCGAGAGAGGGGGTCTGGAAACACCATATATTTT.

This clonotype showed up many times. The V and J genes are TRBV5-1 and TRBJ2-2; TRBD1 or TRBD2 may be the D gene (5 bases each). The CDR3 runs 17 residues. CDR1 is SGHRS, CDR2 YFSETQ, per germline. V was pared by 4 bases and J by 0 bases, with 16 bases between. This CDR3 reads CASSLIAGTSNTGELFF. CDR3 sequence (DNA): TGCGCCAGCAGCCTAATAGCCGGGACCTCGAACACCGGGGAGCTGTTTTTT.

This clonotype was detected many times. CDR3 amino acids: CASTERDRRTYGYTF. CDR3 DNA: TGTGCCAGCACTGAACGGGACAGGAGAACCTATGGCTACACCTTC. The chain carries TRBV6-2 or TRBV6-3 and TRBJ1-2; 8 nucleotides align to TRBD1. The V segment lost 7 bases and the J segment 4 bases; nucleotides outside the gene matches: 11. Germline CDR1 MNHEY, CDR2 SVGEGT. The CDR3 length is 15 residues.

V usage is TRBV5-5 and J usage is TRBJ2-5; TRBD2 might be the D (6 bases). This CDR3 region has 14 residues. Germline V gene data show CDR1 as SGHKS and CDR2 as YYEKEE (reference sequence). Trimming removed 4 bases at V and 5 bases at J, with 15 bases between. CDR3 region: CASSRGTSGETQYF. The CDR3 DNA is TGTGCCAGCAGCCGCGGGACGTCGGGCGAGACCCAGTACTTC.

The chain is built from TRBV19 and TRBJ2-3, with D possibly TRBD1 on 5 matching bases. Trimming took 5 bases from V and 0 from J, leaving 12 bases between them. Germline V lookup: CDR1 LNHDA, CDR2 SQIVND (reference sequence). The CDR3 spans 15 residues. The CDR3 nucleotides read TGTGCCAGTAGTGAGACAGATACTAGCACAGATACGCAGTATTTT. It codes for CASSETDTSTDTQYF.

This chain uses TRBV5-1 with TRBJ2-2; D remains ambiguous. V was clipped by 0 bases and J by 7 bases, with 10 bases between them. From germline, CDR1 is SGHRS and CDR2 YFSETQ. This CDR3 region has 14 residues. The CDR3 protein is CASSLGVTNGELFF. The CDR3 coding sequence is TGCGCCAGCAGCTTGGGGGTAACCAACGGGGAGCTGTTTTTT.